A single sample is the source of the 8 T cell receptor beta chains below, sequenced in a study of blood T cell repertoires in COVID-19. The repertoire was sequenced with immunoSEQ multiplex PCR; TCRdb's copy has only in-frame clones and lacks some. Among about 110,000 clones listed, approximately 84% were seen once. The sample consisted of peripheral blood. These TCRs come from a woman aged 60 to 75 with acute or convalescent COVID-19.

The chain uses TRBV19 and TRBJ2-1; 10 nucleotides match TRBD2. Germline CDR1 is LNHDA and CDR2 is SQIVND (reference sequence). The J segment lost 6 bases and the V segment lost 5 bases, leaving 7 bases of the junction unmatched. The CDR3 extends over 15 amino acids. CDR3 nucleotides: TGTGCCAGTAGTCCTCGGACTAGCGGTATCAATGAGCAGTTCTTC. The encoded protein is CASSPRTSGINEQFF.

The V and J genes are TRBV27 and TRBJ2-7; TRBD2 aligns across 9 bases. Germline trimming cut 2 bases from V and 2 bases from J; bases unmatched to any gene: 4. The CDR3 totals 15 residues. In germline, CDR1 is MNHEY, CDR2 SMNVEV (reference sequence). The CDR3 spells CASSLTGTSPYEQYF. CDR3 nucleotide sequence: TGTGCCAGCAGTTTAACCGGGACTAGCCCCTACGAGCAGTACTTC.

This clone was detected once. The chain is built from TRBV7-8 and TRBJ2-2; D possibly corresponds to TRBD1 (5 bases). Trimming stripped 6 bases from V and 4 bases from J, with 12 bases between. CDR1 is SGHVS and CDR2 is FQNEAQ in the germline V gene. The CDR3 has 14 residues. CDR3 sequence (DNA): TGTGCCAGCAGTCCTACAGGAATCACCGGGGAGCTGTTTTTT. Protein: CASSPTGITGELFF.

The V gene is TRBV7-2, the J gene TRBJ2-1; no firm D call. This CDR3 is built from 11 residues. From germline, CDR1 is SGHTA and CDR2 FQGNSA. Trimming pared 3 bases from V and 7 bases from J, leaving 4 bases between. This CDR3 reads CASSFLNEQFF. The CDR3 nucleotides read TGTGCCAGCAGCTTCCTTAATGAGCAGTTCTTC. The complete variable domain, with remaining parts taken from reference TRBV7-2 and TRBJ2-1, reads GAGVSQSPSNKVTEKGKDVELRCDPISGHTALYWYRQSLGQGLEFLIYFQGNSAPDKSGLPSDRFSAERTGGSVSTLTIQRTQQEDSAVYLCASSFLNEQFFGPGTRLTVL.

This clone was seen just once. The chain recombines TRBV24-1 with TRBJ1-2; TRBD1 matches at 8 bases. V lost 3 bases to trimming and J lost 7 bases; unmatched junction nucleotides: 6. The CDR3 has 14 residues. The germline V gene encodes CDR1 KGHDR and CDR2 SFDVKD. CDR3 loop: CATSDPDRGAGYTF. The CDR3 coding sequence is TGTGCCACCAGTGATCCCGACAGGGGCGCTGGCTACACCTTC.

The chain links TRBV11-3 to TRBJ2-2; TRBD1 matches at 7 bases. The CDR3 is made up of 15 amino acids. The ends lost 7 bases at V and 0 bases at J; junction bases unmatched: 5. Looked up from germline, CDR1 is SGHNT and CDR2 is YENEEA. CDR3 bases: TGTGCCAGCACCCTGGGGACAGCGAACACCGGGGAGCTGTTTTTT. It encodes CASTLGTANTGELFF.

The V gene is TRBV7-3, the J gene TRBJ2-1; the D gene is possibly TRBD2 (6 bases). This CDR3 spans 15 amino acids. The V end was cut by 3 bases, the J end by 2 bases, with 11 bases between. Germline CDR1 reads SGHTA; CDR2 reads FQGTGA. The CDR3 loop reads CASSFTSSTYNEQFF. The CDR3 bases are TGTGCCAGCAGCTTCACTAGCAGTACCTACAATGAGCAGTTCTTC.

The rearrangement uses TRBV5-1 and TRBJ2-1; D possibly corresponds to TRBD1 (6 bases). Germline CDR1 reads SGHRS; CDR2 reads YFSETQ. Deletions cut 0 bases from V and 7 bases from J, with 11 bases between. The CDR3 loop spans 14 amino acids. CDR3 loop: CASSLGGPGNEQFF. DNA for the CDR3: TGCGCCAGCAGCTTGGGGGGGCCGGGGAATGAGCAGTTCTTC.